The 12 T cell receptor beta chains in this list originate from one sample, sequenced in a study of T cell responses to AZD1222 COVID-19 vaccine. This table comes from immunoSEQ multiplex PCR, and its TCRdb copy is limited to in-frame clones, with some not included. The table lists about 140,000 clones, 85% to 90% of them singletons. Sequencing used peripheral blood, obtained 28 days after the second AZD1222 dose. Receptor source: an adult who received the AZD1222 COVID-19 vaccine.

The V call is TRBV28, the J call TRBJ1-5; perhaps TRBD1 as D (6 bases). CDR1 and CDR2 from the germline V gene are MDHEN and SYDVKM. The CDR3 extends over 15 amino acids. Trimming left V 1 base short and J 10 bases short, with 17 bases between. The CDR3, as DNA: TGTGCCAGCAGTTTATCCGGGGGGCAGTGGGACCCCCAGCATTTT. Its translation: CASSLSGGQWDPQHF.

This chain uses TRBV7-9 with TRBJ1-2; no firm D call. Per germline, CDR1 SEHNR and CDR2 FQNEAQ (reference sequence). This CDR3 is 14 amino acids long. V was trimmed by 6 bases and J by 3 bases, leaving 14 bases between them. DNA of the CDR3: TGTGCCAGCAGGCCAGAGGCCGGAGACTATGGCTACACCTTC. Translating it yields CASRPEAGDYGYTF. Variable domain in full (rest from reference TRBV7-9 and TRBJ1-2): DTGVSQNPRHKITKRGQNVTFRCDPISEHNRLYWYRQTLGQGPEFLTYFQNEAQLEKSRLLSDRFSAERPKGSFSTLEIQRTEQGDSAMYLCASRPEAGDYGYTFGSGTRLTVV.

This sequence joins TRBV28 and TRBJ2-2, with 9 bases identical to TRBD1. Losses at the gene ends were 7 bases for V and 5 bases for J; bases not matched to a gene: 14. The CDR3 contains 17 residues. The germline CDR1 and CDR2 sequences are MDHEN and SYDVKM. CDR3 DNA: TGTGCCAGCACCTATGCCGGGGGACAGGGATCGACCGGGGAGCTGTTTTTT. Translating gives CASTYAGGQGSTGELFF.

V gene TRBV5-1 combines with J gene TRBJ1-4, with D tentatively TRBD1 (5 bases). The germline gives CDR1 SGHRS, CDR2 YFSETQ. The CDR3 runs to 14 residues. V lost 0 bases, J lost 7 bases, and 10 bases lay in between. The CDR3 sequence is CASSLEGRGEKLFF. CDR3 in DNA: TGCGCCAGCAGCTTGGAGGGACGGGGTGAAAAACTGTTTTTT. The full variable domain, completed using reference TRBV5-1 and TRBJ1-4, is KAGVTQTPRYLIKTRGQQVTLSCSPISGHRSVSWYQQTPGQGLQFLFEYFSETQRNKGNFPGRFSGRQFSNSRSEMNVSTLELGDSALYLCASSLEGRGEKLFFGSGTQLSVL.

In its sample, this clone was seen once. The chain is built from TRBV5-1 and TRBJ2-2; D gene uncertain. Germline CDR1 is SGHRS and CDR2 is YFSETQ. Between the trimmed V and J ends, which lost 4 bases and 5 bases, there was a span of 9 bases. The length of the CDR3 is 13 residues. The CDR3 protein is CASSVLSTGELFF. The CDR3 nucleotides are TGCGCCAGCAGCGTCCTGAGTACCGGGGAGCTGTTTTTT.

V usage is TRBV3-1 (or the pseudogene TRBV3-2) and J usage is TRBJ2-1; TRBD2 matches at 10 bases. V gave up 2 bases and J gave up 7 bases; unmatched junction bases: 5. Germline assignment: CDR1 LGHDT and CDR2 YNNKEL (reference sequence). CDR3 length: 15 residues. CDR3 sequence (DNA): TGTGCCAGCAGCCAATTTCTAGCGGGAGATAATGAGCAGTTCTTC. This gives the protein CASSQFLAGDNEQFF.

This rearrangement joins TRBV7-2 to TRBJ1-6; TRBD1 agrees at 9 bases. The CDR3 spans 15 residues. The germline V gene encodes CDR1 SGHTA and CDR2 FQGNSA. Germline trimming cut 4 bases from V and 6 bases from J; bases unmatched to any gene: 4. The CDR3 protein is CASSSGQGINSPLHF. The CDR3, as DNA: TGTGCCAGCAGCTCGGGACAGGGAATTAATTCACCCCTCCACTTT.

This chain connects TRBV29-1 to TRBJ2-1; 14 nucleotides align to TRBD2. J gave up 1 base and V 7 bases, and 9 bases lay outside the gene matches. CDR3 length equals 17 residues. Germline V gene sequence: CDR1 SQVTM, CDR2 ANQGSEA. CDR3 protein: CSARGLAGGSSYNEQFF. CDR3 sequence (DNA): TGCAGCGCCAGAGGACTAGCGGGAGGATCGTCCTACAATGAGCAGTTCTTC.

This chain joins TRBV4-1 and TRBJ1-5, with no clear D. This CDR3 region has 16 residues. Germline lookup yields CDR1 MGHRA and CDR2 YSYEKL. V lost 1 base, J lost 5 bases, and 15 bases lay in between. The CDR3 nucleotides are TGCGCCAGCAGCCAAGTTATGACCGTGATCGATCAGCCCCAGCATTTT. This codes for CASSQVMTVIDQPQHF.

This clone has a handful of counts. The gene calls are TRBV6-1 and TRBJ1-1; no definite D call. The length of the CDR3 is 14 residues. CDR1 is MNHNS, CDR2 SASEGT, per germline. Trimming took off 0 bases at V and 7 bases at J, with 12 bases between the two ends. This CDR3 reads CASSEAFRIREAFF. In DNA form, the CDR3 reads TGTGCCAGCAGTGAAGCTTTCCGTATTCGTGAAGCTTTCTTT.

The chain employs TRBV18 and TRBJ1-1, with D perhaps matching TRBD1 (6 bases). The germline V gene has CDR1 KGHSH and CDR2 LQKENI. This CDR3 region has 15 residues. Between the trimmed V and J ends, which lost 3 bases and 0 bases, there was a span of 11 bases. The CDR3 loop is CASSPNKGVNTEAFF. The CDR3 region has the DNA TGTGCCAGCTCACCTAACAAGGGGGTGAACACTGAAGCTTTCTTT.

The V gene is TRBV19, the J gene TRBJ2-1, with unresolved D. The CDR3 consists of 15 residues. The V gene's germline CDR1 is LNHDA and CDR2 SQIVND (reference sequence). The V and J ends lost 3 bases and 2 bases respectively, with 11 bases between them. Here the CDR3 reads CASSMQDLTYNEQFF. The DNA for the CDR3 is TGTGCCAGTAGTATGCAAGATCTGACCTACAATGAGCAGTTCTTC.